This T cell receptor beta chain appears in the sequencing data of a study of cytomegalovirus exposure and HLA in healthy donors. Findings and caveats of the study: There was a cluster of highly shared sequence variants that was likely a sequencing artifact. In an earlier analysis, most TCR beta V segments were productive about 87% or about 30% of the time. Accounts indicate the classifier identified cytomegalovirus status with strong specificity and sensitivity.

The CDR3 has 15 amino acids. J lost 3 bases, V lost 4 bases, and 8 bases had no gene match. Germline V gene sequence: CDR1 PRHDT, CDR2 FYEKMQ (reference sequence). Amplification used 60 Vbeta primers and 13 Jbeta primers. The method was immunoSEQ multiplex PCR; TCRdb's version includes in-frame clones alone and lacks a portion of them. The sample holds about 110,000 clones; 65% to 90% are singletons and the top ten take 1.6%. Notes on this clone: The antigen is undetermined.

At sampling all donors were nominally healthy, likely with unrecorded immune exposures. This chain connects TRBV13 to TRBJ1-1; 7 nucleotides align to TRBD1. The origin of this receptor is a man in his fifties in good health and CMV-seronegative. Material: PBMCs. The CDR3 loop is CASSSPNRGYTEAFF. The DNA of the CDR3 is TGTGCCAGCAGCTCACCGAACAGGGGTTACACTGAAGCTTTCTTT.